The sequence of this T cell receptor (beta chain) was determined in a study of T cell repertoires in cytomegalovirus infection. For the study at large: Public TCR beta signatures provided an indication of both CMV infection and a matching HLA type.

This clonotype was counted many times. Antigen specificity is unknown. Trimming removed 0 bases from V and 5 bases from J, with 5 bases in between. CDR1 and CDR2 from the germline V gene are SGHVS and FQNEAQ. This CDR3 contains 13 residues. General study findings and limits: There were carriers of CMV plus the relevant HLA, and cumulative public TCR beta family frequency identified them. There were HLA-C-restricted CMV-specific TCR beta clonotypes dominating the ex vivo response.

TCRdb reanalysed the reads using MiXCR and keeps one entry per CDR3 protein. There are approximately 240,000 distinct CDR3 sequences in the sample; around an eighth occur only once, and 1.5% to 2% lies in the top ten. The chain combines TRBV7-8 with TRBJ1-5; D unresolved. Material for sequencing was PBMCs. The clonotype was recovered from a human donor in good health (CMV status not recorded). Some clones in this sample may be carry-over from other donors' samples. This CDR3 is CASSLAADQPQHF. The CDR3, as DNA: TGTGCCAGCAGCTTAGCGGCGGATCAGCCCCAGCATTTT.